This T cell receptor (beta chain) is from a study of molecular identifiers for immune sequencing clone quantification. Study-level points and caveats: Clones exceeding 20 RNA copies carried over 97% of effector molecules but under 1% of naive-cell molecules. Approximately 980,000 naive cells reportedly did not prevent detection of spiked Jurkat TCR RNA from one cell.

Both previously described methods and listed TCR primers were employed to make bulk TCR libraries. TCRdb itself ran the PCR reads through MiXCR, one entry per CDR3 protein. The data show about 630,000 distinct CDR3 sequences, about 25% seen once. This clonotype was counted between two and nine times. The antigen is undetermined. CD8+CD4-CCR7+CD45RA+ cells were sorted as naive CD8 T cells. The CDR3 loop spans 18 amino acids. J was trimmed by 0 bases and V by 2 bases; bases with no gene match: 10. Germline lookup yields CDR1 LGHNA and CDR2 YSLEER. V is TRBV4-3 and J is TRBJ2-4, with TRBD1 identical over 7 bases. The sequenced material came from naive CD8+ T cells from blood, with Jurkat cell RNA spiked in. Subset: FACS-sorted CD8+CD4-CCR7+CD45RA+ naive T cells. This TCR came from a human donor in good health. Some libraries in this study had Jurkat cell RNA spiked in. CDR3: CASSQFLGTELAKNIQYF. DNA for the CDR3: TGCGCCAGCAGCCAATTTTTAGGGACAGAACTAGCCAAAAACATTCAGTACTTC.